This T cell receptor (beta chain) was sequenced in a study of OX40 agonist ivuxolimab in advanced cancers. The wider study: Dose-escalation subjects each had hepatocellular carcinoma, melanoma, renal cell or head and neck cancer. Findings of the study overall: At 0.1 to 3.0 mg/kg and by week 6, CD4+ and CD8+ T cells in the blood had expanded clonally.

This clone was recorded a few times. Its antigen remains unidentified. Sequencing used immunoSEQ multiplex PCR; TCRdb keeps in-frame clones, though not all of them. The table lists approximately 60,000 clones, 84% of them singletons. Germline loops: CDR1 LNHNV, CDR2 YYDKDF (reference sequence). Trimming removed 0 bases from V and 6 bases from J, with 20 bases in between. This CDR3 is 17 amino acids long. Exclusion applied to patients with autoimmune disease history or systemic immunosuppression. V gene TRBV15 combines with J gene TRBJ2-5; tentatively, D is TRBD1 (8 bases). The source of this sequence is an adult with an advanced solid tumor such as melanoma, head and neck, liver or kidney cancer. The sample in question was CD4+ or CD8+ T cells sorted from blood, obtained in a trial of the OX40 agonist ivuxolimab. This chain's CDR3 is CATSRDTGGGTKKTQYF. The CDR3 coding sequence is TGTGCCACCAGCAGAGATACAGGGGGGGGAACAAAAAAGACCCAGTACTTC.